One T cell receptor beta chain is described in this entry. Compared with germline, one end of the junction differs, possibly owing to a read error. This specimen comes from a study of CD4 and CD8 cells across lung adenocarcinoma regions. The CDR3 extends over 16 amino acids. Per germline, CDR1 SGHVS and CDR2 FNYEAQ. Via MiXCR, TCRdb re-called the PCR reads, giving one row per CDR3 protein. The sample consists of more than 10,000 distinct CDR3 sequences, under 75% of them appearing once. The J gene is TRBJ2-3, the V gene TRBV7-6, with D perhaps matching TRBD2 (6 bases). The clonotype comes from a female donor with lung adenocarcinoma. The CD4 and CD8 labels of this study may be unreliable. The specimen was CD8+ T cells from the margin of a lung tumor. The CDR3 loop is CASRAGWRGGKDTQYF. The CDR3 nucleotides read TGTGCCAGCCGCGCTGGGTGGCGGGGCGGCAAAGATACTCAGTATTTT.